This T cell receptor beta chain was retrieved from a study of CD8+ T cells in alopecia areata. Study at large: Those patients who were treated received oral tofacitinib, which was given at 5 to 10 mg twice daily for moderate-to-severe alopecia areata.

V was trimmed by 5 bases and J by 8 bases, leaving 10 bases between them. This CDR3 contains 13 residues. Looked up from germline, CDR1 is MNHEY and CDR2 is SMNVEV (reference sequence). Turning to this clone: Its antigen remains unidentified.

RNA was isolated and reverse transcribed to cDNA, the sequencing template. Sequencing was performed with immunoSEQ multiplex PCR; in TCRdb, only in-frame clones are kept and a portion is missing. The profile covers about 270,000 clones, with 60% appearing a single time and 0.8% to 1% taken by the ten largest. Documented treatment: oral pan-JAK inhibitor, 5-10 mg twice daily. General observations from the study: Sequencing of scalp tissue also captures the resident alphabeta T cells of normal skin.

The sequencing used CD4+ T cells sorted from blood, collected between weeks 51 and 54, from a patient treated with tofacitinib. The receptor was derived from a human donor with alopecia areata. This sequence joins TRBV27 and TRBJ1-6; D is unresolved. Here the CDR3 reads CASSPIMDSPLHF. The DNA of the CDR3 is TGTGCCAGCAGTCCGATTATGGATTCACCCCTCCACTTT.